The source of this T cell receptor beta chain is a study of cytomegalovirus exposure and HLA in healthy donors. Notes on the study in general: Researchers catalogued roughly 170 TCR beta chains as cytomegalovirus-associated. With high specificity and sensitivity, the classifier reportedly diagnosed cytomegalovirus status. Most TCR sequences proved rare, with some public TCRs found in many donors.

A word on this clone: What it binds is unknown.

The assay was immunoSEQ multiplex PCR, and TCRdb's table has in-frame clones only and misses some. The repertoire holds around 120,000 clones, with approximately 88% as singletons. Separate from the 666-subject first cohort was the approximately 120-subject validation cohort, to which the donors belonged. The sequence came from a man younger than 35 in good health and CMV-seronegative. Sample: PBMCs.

Written as DNA, the CDR3 is TGTGCCAGCAGCTTGTTTCCGTCGGGCAATCAGCCCCAGCATTTT. It yields the protein CASSLFPSGNQPQHF. The V gene is TRBV5-6, the J gene TRBJ1-5; D uncertain. This CDR3 is 15 amino acids long. From germline, CDR1 is SGHDT and CDR2 YYEEEE. Trimming removed 1 base at V and 2 bases at J, with 10 bases between.